The clone carrying this T cell receptor beta chain was counted only a few times. Its antigen is undetermined. V lost 5 bases and J lost 3; bases outside the gene matches: 9. Germline CDR1 reads MNHNS; CDR2 reads SASEGT. The CDR3 has 16 amino acids. This record belongs to a study of response to subunit inactivated influenza vaccine. Broader study findings: Authors suggested each seasonal influenza vaccination recruits few new T cells.

TCRdb re-called the RT-PCR reads through MiXCR, storing one row per CDR3 protein. The table shows some 500,000 distinct CDR3 sequences, with about 25% occurring only once. The sequence was collected from a man aged 45 to 65 who received an inactivated influenza vaccine. The chain combines TRBV6-1 with TRBJ2-1; 8 bases agree with TRBD1. The sequencing used CD4+ T cells sorted from PBMCs, collected 4 to 6 days after vaccination. This chain's CDR3 is CASSPTGGFIYNEQFF. In DNA form, the CDR3 reads TGTGCCAGCAGTCCCACAGGGGGGTTCATCTACAATGAGCAGTTCTTC.